Given below is one T cell receptor beta chain in context. Its antigen is still unknown. The sample is drawn from a study of beta chain features in type 1 diabetes. Study in general: In all, around 99 million sorted cells from all samples were analyzed.

V lost 5 bases and J lost 0, with 10 bases in between. CDR1 and CDR2 from the germline V gene are LGHNA and YNFKEQ. CDR3 length: 14 amino acids. Overall study findings and caveats: Equally in patients and controls, shorter templates might have been favored by PCR. Here, the possible influence of HLA type (on TCRB rearrangement) remained unresolved. Type 1 diabetes patients showed a moderate but significant shortening of TCRB CDR3s in all four CD4+ subsets.

As every portion of the isolated RNA was reverse transcribed, the sequencing read expressed TCRB transcripts. This table comes from immunoSEQ multiplex PCR, and its TCRdb copy is limited to in-frame clones, with some not included. The sample lists under 350,000 clones, 13% to 15% seen once, with under 0.02% in the top ten. The collection from each donor was one heparinised blood draw averaging roughly 110 mL. The clonotype was recovered from a young man with type 1 diabetes. The sample taken for sequencing was naive CD4+ T cells from blood. This chain uses TRBV4-2 with TRBJ1-1; D not certain. The CDR3 DNA reads TGTGCCAGCAGCAAATACAGTTTGAACACTGAAGCTTTCTTT. Its translation: CASSKYSLNTEAFF.